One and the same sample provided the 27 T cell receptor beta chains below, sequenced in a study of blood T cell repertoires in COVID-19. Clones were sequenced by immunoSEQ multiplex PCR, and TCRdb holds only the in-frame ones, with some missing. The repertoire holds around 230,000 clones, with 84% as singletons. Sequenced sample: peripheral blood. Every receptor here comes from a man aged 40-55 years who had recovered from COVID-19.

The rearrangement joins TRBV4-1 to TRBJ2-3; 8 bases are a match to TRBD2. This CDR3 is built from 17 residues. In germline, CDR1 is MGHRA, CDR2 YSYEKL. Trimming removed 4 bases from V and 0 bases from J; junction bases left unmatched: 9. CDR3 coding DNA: TGCGCCAGCAGCCCGTGGACGTCTAGCGGGAGCACAGATACGCAGTATTTT. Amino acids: CASSPWTSSGSTDTQYF.

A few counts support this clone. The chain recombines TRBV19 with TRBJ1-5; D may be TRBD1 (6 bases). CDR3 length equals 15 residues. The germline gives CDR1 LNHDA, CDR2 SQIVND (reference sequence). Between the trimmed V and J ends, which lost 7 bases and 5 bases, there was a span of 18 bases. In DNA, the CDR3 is TGTGCCAGTACCCACCACGGGGGGGCCTATCAGCCCCAGCATTTT. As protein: CASTHHGGAYQPQHF.

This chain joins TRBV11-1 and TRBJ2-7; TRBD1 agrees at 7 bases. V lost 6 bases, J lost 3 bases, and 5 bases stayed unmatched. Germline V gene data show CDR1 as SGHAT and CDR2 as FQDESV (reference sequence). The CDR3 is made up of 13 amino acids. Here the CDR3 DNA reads TGTGCCAGCAGACCCGGGACAGACTACGAGCAGTACTTC. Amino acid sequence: CASRPGTDYEQYF. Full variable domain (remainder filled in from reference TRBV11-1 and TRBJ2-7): EAEVAQSPRYKITEKSQAVAFWCDPISGHATLYWYRQILGQGPELLVQFQDESVVDDSQLPKDRFSAERLKGVDSTLKIQPAELGDSAMYLCASRPGTDYEQYFGPGTRLTVT.

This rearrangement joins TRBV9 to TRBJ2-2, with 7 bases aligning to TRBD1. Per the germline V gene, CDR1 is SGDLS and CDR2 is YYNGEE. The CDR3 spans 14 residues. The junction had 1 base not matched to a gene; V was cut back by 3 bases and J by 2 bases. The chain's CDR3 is CASSGQGNTGELFF. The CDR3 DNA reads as TGTGCCAGCAGCGGACAGGGCAACACCGGGGAGCTGTTTTTT. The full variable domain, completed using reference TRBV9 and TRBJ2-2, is DSGVTQTPKHLITATGQRVTLRCSPRSGDLSVYWYQQSLDQGLQFLIQYYNGEERAKGNILERFSAQQFPDLHSELNLSSLELGDSALYFCASSGQGNTGELFFGEGSRLTVL.

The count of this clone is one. The CDR3 coding sequence is TGTGCCAGCAGTGAATATCCCCTTGGAGGCTCAACTGAAGCTTTCTTT. Protein: CASSEYPLGGSTEAFF. The chain has TRBV25-1 and TRBJ1-1; the D is unclear. CDR1 is MGHDK and CDR2 is SYGVNS in the germline V gene. The CDR3 sequence is 16 residues long. V was clipped by 0 bases and J by 5 bases, with 16 bases between them.

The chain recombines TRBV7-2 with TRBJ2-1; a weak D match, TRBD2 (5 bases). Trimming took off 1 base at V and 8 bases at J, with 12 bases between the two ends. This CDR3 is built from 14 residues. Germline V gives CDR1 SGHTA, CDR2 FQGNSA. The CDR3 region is CASSLDPAVDEQFF. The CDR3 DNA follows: TGTGCCAGCAGCTTAGACCCAGCGGTAGATGAGCAGTTCTTC.

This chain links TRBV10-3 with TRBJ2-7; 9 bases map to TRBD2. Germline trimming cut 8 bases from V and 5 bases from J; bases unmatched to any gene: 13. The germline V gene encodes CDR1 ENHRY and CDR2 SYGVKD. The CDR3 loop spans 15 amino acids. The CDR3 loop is CAIGKKAGGGDEQYF. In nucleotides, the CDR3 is TGTGCCATCGGGAAAAAAGCGGGGGGCGGCGACGAGCAGTACTTC.

Here the CDR3 reads CASSLQGTVNTEAFF. CDR3 in DNA: TGTGCCAGCAGTTTACAGGGGACCGTGAACACTGAAGCTTTCTTT. The V gene is TRBV6-2 or TRBV6-3, the J gene TRBJ1-1, with TRBD1 identical over 7 bases. Germline trimming cut 4 bases from V and 0 bases from J; bases unmatched to any gene: 5. The germline gives CDR1 MNHEY, CDR2 SVGEGT. The CDR3 consists of 15 residues.

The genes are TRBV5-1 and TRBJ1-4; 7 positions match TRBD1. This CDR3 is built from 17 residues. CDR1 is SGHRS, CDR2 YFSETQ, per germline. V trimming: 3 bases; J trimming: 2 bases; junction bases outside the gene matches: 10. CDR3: CASSWRDRSGTNEKLFF. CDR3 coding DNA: TGCGCCAGCAGCTGGAGGGACAGATCAGGGACTAATGAAAAACTGTTTTTT.

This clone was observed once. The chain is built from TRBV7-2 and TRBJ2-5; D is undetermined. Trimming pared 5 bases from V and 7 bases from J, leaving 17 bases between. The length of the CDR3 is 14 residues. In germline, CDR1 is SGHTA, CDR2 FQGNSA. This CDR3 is CASSLIPAPGTQYF. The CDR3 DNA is TGTGCCAGCAGCCTCATCCCGGCCCCGGGGACCCAGTACTTC. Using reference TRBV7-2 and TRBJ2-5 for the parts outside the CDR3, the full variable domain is GAGVSQSPSNKVTEKGKDVELRCDPISGHTALYWYRQSLGQGLEFLIYFQGNSAPDKSGLPSDRFSAERTGGSVSTLTIQRTQQEDSAVYLCASSLIPAPGTQYFGPGTRLLVL.

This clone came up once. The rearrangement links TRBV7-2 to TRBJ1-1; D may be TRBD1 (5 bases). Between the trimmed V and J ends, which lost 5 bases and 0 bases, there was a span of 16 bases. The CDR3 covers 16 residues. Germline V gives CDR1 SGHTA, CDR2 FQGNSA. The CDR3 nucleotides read TGTGCCAGCAGCCCGCAACCCCAGGGCTTGAACACTGAAGCTTTCTTT. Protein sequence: CASSPQPQGLNTEAFF.

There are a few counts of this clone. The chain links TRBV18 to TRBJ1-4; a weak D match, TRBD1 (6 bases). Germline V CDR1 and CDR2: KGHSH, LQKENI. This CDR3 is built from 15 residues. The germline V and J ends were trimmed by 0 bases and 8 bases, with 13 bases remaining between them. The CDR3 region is CASSPPAGAGEKLFF. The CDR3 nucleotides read TGTGCCAGCTCACCACCCGCAGGGGCAGGGGAAAAACTGTTTTTT.

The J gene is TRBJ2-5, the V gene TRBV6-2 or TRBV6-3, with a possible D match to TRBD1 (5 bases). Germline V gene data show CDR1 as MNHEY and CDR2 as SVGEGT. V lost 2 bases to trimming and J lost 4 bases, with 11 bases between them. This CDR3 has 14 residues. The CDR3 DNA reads TGTGCCAGCAGTTACAGGGGAAGGGGAGAGACCCAGTACTTC. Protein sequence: CASSYRGRGETQYF.

The CDR3 DNA reads as TGTGCCAGCAGTTACGCGGACAGCTACGAGCAGTACTTC. Translating it yields CASSYADSYEQYF. The chain recombines TRBV6-2 or TRBV6-3 with TRBJ2-7; the D gene is possibly TRBD1 (6 bases). CDR1 is MNHEY and CDR2 is SVGEGT in the germline V gene. The germline V and J ends were trimmed by 2 bases and 3 bases, with 8 bases remaining between them. The CDR3 contains 13 residues.

CDR3 nucleotide sequence: TGTGCCACTACGGCGAAACTAGCGGCGAGCTCCTACAATGAGCAGTTCTTC. The encoded protein is CATTAKLAASSYNEQFF. This chain uses TRBV24-1 with TRBJ2-1, with 8 bases matching TRBD2. Germline V gene lookup returns CDR1 KGHDR and CDR2 SFDVKD. J gave up 0 bases and V 10 bases, and 13 bases lay outside the gene matches. The CDR3 totals 17 residues.

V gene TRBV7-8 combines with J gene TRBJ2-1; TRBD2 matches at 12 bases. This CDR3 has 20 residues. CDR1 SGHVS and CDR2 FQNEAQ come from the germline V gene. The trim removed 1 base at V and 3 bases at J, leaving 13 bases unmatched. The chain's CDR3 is CASSLEGASGRGQGYNEQFF. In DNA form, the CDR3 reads TGTGCCAGCAGCTTAGAAGGGGCTAGCGGGAGGGGACAGGGCTACAATGAGCAGTTCTTC.

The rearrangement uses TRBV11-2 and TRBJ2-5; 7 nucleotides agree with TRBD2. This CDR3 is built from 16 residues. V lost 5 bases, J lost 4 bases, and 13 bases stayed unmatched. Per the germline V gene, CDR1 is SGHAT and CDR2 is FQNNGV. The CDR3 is CASSRKSVSGGETQYF. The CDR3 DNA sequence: TGTGCCAGCAGCCGTAAATCGGTTTCGGGGGGAGAGACCCAGTACTTC.

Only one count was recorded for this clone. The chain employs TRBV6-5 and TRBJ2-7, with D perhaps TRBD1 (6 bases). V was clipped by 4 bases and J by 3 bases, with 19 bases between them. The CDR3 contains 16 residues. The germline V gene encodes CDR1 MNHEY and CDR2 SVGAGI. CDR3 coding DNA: TGTGCCAGCAGTTTAAGTTCAGGGGTCACAATCTACGAGCAGTACTTC. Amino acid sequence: CASSLSSGVTIYEQYF.

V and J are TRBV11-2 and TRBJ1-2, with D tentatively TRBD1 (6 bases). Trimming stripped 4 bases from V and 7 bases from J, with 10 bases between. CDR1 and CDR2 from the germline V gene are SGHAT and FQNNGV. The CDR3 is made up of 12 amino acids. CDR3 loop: CASSSQGFGYTF. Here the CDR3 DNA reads TGTGCCAGCAGCTCCCAGGGGTTTGGCTACACCTTC. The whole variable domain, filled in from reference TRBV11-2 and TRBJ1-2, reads EAGVAQSPRYKIIEKRQSVAFWCNPISGHATLYWYQQILGQGPKLLIQFQNNGVVDDSQLPKDRFSAERLKGVDSTLKIQPAKLEDSAVYLCASSSQGFGYTFGSGTRLTVV.

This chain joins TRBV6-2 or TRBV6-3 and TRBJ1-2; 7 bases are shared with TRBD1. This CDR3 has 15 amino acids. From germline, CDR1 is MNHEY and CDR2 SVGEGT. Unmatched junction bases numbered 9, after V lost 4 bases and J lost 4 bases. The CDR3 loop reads CASSFGQAPRYGYTF. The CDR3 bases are TGTGCCAGCAGTTTCGGACAGGCTCCGCGCTATGGCTACACCTTC.

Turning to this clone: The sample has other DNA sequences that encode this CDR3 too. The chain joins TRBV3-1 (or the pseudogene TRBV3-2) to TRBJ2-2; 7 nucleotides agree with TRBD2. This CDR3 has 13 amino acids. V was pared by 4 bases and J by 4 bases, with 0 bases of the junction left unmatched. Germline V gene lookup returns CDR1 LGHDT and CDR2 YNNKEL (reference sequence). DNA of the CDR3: TGTGCCAGCAGCCCGGGGGGCACCGGGGAGCTGTTTTTT. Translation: CASSPGGTGELFF.

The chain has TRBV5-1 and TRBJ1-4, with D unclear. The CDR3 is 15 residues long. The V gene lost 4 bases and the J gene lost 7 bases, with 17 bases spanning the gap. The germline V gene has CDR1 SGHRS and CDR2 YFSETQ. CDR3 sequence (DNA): TGCGCCAGCAGCCCAGGCGCGGGGAGGCTTGAAAAACTGTTTTTT. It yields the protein CASSPGAGRLEKLFF.

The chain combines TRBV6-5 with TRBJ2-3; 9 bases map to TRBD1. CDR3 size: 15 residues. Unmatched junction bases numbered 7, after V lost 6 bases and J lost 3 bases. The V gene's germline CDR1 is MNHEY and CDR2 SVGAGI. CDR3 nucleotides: TGTGCCAGCAGGACCGGACAGGGGAGGACAGATACGCAGTATTTT. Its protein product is CASRTGQGRTDTQYF.

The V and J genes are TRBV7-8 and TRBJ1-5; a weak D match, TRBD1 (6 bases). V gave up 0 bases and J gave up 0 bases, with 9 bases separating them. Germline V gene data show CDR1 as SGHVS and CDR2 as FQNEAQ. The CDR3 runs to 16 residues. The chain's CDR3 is CASSLAGQYSNQPQHF. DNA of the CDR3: TGTGCCAGCAGCTTAGCAGGACAGTATAGCAATCAGCCCCAGCATTTT.

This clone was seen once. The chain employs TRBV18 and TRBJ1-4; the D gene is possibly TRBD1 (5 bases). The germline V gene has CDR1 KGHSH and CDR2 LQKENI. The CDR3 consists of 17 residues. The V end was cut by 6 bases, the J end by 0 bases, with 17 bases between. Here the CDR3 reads CASSPRRGGSTNEKLFF. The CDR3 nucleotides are TGTGCCAGCTCCCCAAGGAGGGGCGGTTCAACTAATGAAAAACTGTTTTTT.

The CDR3 here is CASSRDGTGLSWSGNTIYF. The CDR3 DNA reads as TGCGCCAGTTCCCGGGACGGGACAGGGCTGAGTTGGTCTGGAAACACCATATATTTT. The chain has TRBV5-1 and TRBJ1-3; 9 bases map to TRBD1. V shed 8 bases and J 1 base; nucleotides not matched to a gene: 19. This CDR3 contains 19 residues. Germline V gives CDR1 SGHRS, CDR2 YFSETQ.

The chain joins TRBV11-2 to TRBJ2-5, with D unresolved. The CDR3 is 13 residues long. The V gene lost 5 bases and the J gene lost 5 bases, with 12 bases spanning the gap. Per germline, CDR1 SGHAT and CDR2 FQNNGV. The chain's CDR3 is CASSPRLTETQYF. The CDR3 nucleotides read TGTGCCAGCAGCCCGAGGTTAACGGAGACCCAGTACTTC.